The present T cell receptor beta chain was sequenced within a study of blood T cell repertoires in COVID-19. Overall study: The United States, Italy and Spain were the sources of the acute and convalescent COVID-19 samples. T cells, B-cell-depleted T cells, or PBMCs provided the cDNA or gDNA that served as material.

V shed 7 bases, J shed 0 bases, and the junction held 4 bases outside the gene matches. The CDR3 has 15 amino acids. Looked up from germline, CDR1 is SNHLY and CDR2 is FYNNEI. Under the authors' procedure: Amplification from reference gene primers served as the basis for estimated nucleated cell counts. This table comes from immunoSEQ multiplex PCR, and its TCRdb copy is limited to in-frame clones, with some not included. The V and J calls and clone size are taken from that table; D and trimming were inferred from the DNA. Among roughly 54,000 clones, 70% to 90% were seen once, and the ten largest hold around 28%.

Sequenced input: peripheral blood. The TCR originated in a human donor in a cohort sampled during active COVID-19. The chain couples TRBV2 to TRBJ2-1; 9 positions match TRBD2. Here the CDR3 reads CASTRRGGSYNEQFF. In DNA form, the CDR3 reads TGTGCCAGCACCAGGCGGGGGGGCTCCTACAATGAGCAGTTCTTC.